The clone carrying this TCR beta chain was recorded many times. Trimming removed 6 bases at V and 2 bases at J, with 17 bases between. The length of the CDR3 is 16 residues. Germline values: CDR1 SNHLY, CDR2 FYNNEI. 5'RACE with 10-nucleotide random UMIs produced the cDNA. TCRdb analysed the 5' RACE reads with MiXCR anew, one entry per CDR3 protein. The sample lists approximately 26,000 distinct CDR3 sequences, approximately 3.2% seen once, with less than 9% in the top ten. The data belong to a study of neurological immune-mediated disorders. J is TRBJ2-1 and V is TRBV2; TRBD1 or TRBD2 may be the D gene (5 bases each). The sequencing sample was made of PBMCs. The sequence derives from a woman younger than 45 with multiple sclerosis. In DNA, the CDR3 is TGTGCCAGCAGGAACACCGAGGGGTTTCCCTACAATGAGCAGTTCTTC. This codes for CASRNTEGFPYNEQFF.